One T cell receptor beta chain is described in this entry. This clone's antigen is unknown. Base quality data are lacking; no much larger clone is found one base away. This specimen belongs to a study of OX40 agonist ivuxolimab in advanced cancers. Background on the whole study: Ivuxolimab was a fully human IgG2 agonistic monoclonal antibody targeting the costimulatory receptor OX40 (CD134). Intravenous ivuxolimab was administered to patients every 2 weeks at six dose levels: 0.01, 0.1, 0.3, 1.5, 3 and 10 mg/kg. Of the roughly 52 dose-escalation patients, hepatocellular carcinoma was present in about 20, melanoma in about 15, renal cell carcinoma in 9 and head and neck cancer in 9. A male proportion of roughly 80% and a mean age of about 60 years, ranging from about 20 to 85, were recorded for the dose-escalation cohort. Patients were allowed to have had prior anti-PD-1, anti-PD-L1 or anti-CTLA-4 therapy, and 30% to 40% of the dose-escalation patients had previously received checkpoint inhibitors. Three dose-escalation patients achieved partial responses, one with hepatocellular carcinoma and two with cutaneous melanoma. Peripheral TCRbeta sequencing aimed to test whether ivuxolimab altered TCR sequence diversity and caused clonal T-cell expansion. The paper covers the monotherapy dose-escalation part of the phase I ivuxolimab trial, which included N of about 50 patients. What the research found in general, with its limitations: In partial responders in the 0.1-3.0 mg/kg groups, normalized peripheral clonal expansion was found to be among the lowest, especially among CD8+ T cells. Low levels of normalized T-cell clonal expansion were also seen in some patients who did not respond. After ivuxolimab, more expanded clones were found on average in CD8+ T cells than in CD4+ T cells. The antigen specificity of the peripheral T cells that underwent clonal expansion was not determined. At doses of 0.1 to 3.0 mg/kg, clonal expansion of both CD4+ and CD8+ blood T cells was observed from baseline to week 6.

The trial excluded patients who had a history of autoimmune disease or were on systemic immunosuppression. In every dose cohort, peripheral blood was drawn for TCR sequencing at baseline, cycle 4 day 1, and cycle 7 day 1. The samples were drawn from a first-in-human, open-label, multicenter phase I dose-escalation trial of ivuxolimab. The trial enrolled adults with locally advanced or metastatic head and neck squamous cell, hepatocellular, melanoma or renal cell carcinoma. Before TCR sequencing, CD4+ T cells and CD8+ T cells were sorted from peripheral blood as separate populations. Genomic DNA was isolated from the sorted cells so that the TCRbeta CDR3 region could be sequenced. TCRbeta CDR3 regions were sequenced using the immunoSEQ Assay. Here the immuneACCESS table is served through TCRdb, limited to in-frame sequences with V and J called. Missing clones are a known gap in these copies; in checked studies unresolved V genes cover under half, and the rest lacks a known reason. In all, the sample holds around 65,000 clones, and roughly 92% of those were seen once. The ten largest account for around 20% of the sample.

The cysteine opens and the phenylalanine closes a CDR3 of 15 amino acids. The read is trimmed to its CDR3 DNA, 45 bases read in frame from base 1. CDR1 and CDR2 are read off the germline V gene (reference sequence) as LNHDA and SQIVND. Unmatched junction bases come to 9, with V trimmed by 7 bases and J by 7 bases. The V and J genes are TRBV19 and TRBJ2-1; the junction holds 11 bases that match TRBD1. The starting material was CD4+ or CD8+ T cells sorted from blood, obtained in a trial of the OX40 agonist ivuxolimab. The TCR sequence derives from an adult with an advanced solid tumor such as melanoma, head and neck, liver or kidney cancer. The DNA is as follows: TGTGCCAGTACCTGGACAGGGGGCACGTATAATGAGCAGTTCTTC. The resulting protein is CASTWTGGTYNEQFF. Reference TRBV19 and TRBJ2-1 proteins supply the regions before and after the CDR3; the full variable domain is: DGGITQSPKYLFRKEGQNVTLSCEQNLNHDAMYWYRQDPGQGLRLIYYSQIVNDFQKGDIAEGYSVSREKKESFPLTVTSAQKNPTAFYLCASTWTGGTYNEQFFGPGTRLTVL.